The 10 T cell receptor beta chains below were found in one sample sequenced in a study of blood T cells in healthy people across ages. Alongside a J-beta primer mix, a sample-barcoded 5' primer served in a second PCR lasting about 6 to 11 cycles. TCRdb re-analysed the 5' RACE reads in MiXCR, keeping a single row per CDR3 protein. Here the sample spans some 930,000 distinct CDR3 sequences, roughly 28% being singletons. The data also belong to a second study, concerning T cells of mothers and their children.

Material: blood. These receptors all come from a woman aged 40 to 50 in good health.

This clonotype showed up just a few times. CDR3 nucleotides: TGCAGTGCTAGTGTCCCTCGCGGGGGAAGAGAGACCCAGTACTTC. Amino acids: CSASVPRGGRETQYF. The chain is built from TRBV20-1 and TRBJ2-5, with 7 bases fitting TRBD2. The CDR3 spans 15 residues. In germline, CDR1 is DFQATT, CDR2 SNEGSKA (reference sequence). V dropped 3 bases and J dropped 4; count of bases not matched to a gene: 11.

This clonotype was found a few times. The CDR3 is CASSLASWRGGETQYF. For the CDR3, the DNA is TGTGCCAGCAGCTTAGCGTCGTGGCGGGGAGGGGAGACCCAGTACTTC. The chain recombines TRBV7-2 with TRBJ2-5; 7 bases line up with TRBD2. Germline V CDR1 and CDR2: SGHTA, FQGNSA. The CDR3 has 16 residues. V was clipped by 0 bases and J by 5 bases; unmatched bases: 9.

To note about this clonotype: Sequence at one end of the junction differs from germline and may be a read error. In nucleotides, the CDR3 is TGTACCAGCAGTTTAACCCTCCCACTATCTTTCACAGATACGCAGTATTTT. Its protein product is CTSSLTLPLSFTDTQYF. The rearrangement joins TRBV28 to TRBJ2-3; D unclear. Germline V gene lookup returns CDR1 MDHEN and CDR2 SYDVKM. The CDR3 consists of 17 residues.

This chain joins TRBV2 and TRBJ2-7; the match to TRBD2 covers 7 bases. From germline, CDR1 is SNHLY and CDR2 FYNNEI. The CDR3 sequence is 15 residues long. After removal of 5 bases from V and 0 bases from J, the junction contained 7 bases not matched to a gene. CDR3 DNA sequence: TGTGCCAGCAGTCCTAGCGGTTTTAGCTCCTACGAGCAGTACTTC. It codes for CASSPSGFSSYEQYF.

The rearrangement joins TRBV27 to TRBJ2-5, with D possibly being TRBD1 or TRBD2 (6 bases each). CDR1 is MNHEY, CDR2 SMNVEV, per germline (reference sequence). The CDR3 consists of 14 residues. The V end lost 6 bases, the J end lost 5 bases, and 16 bases lay between the germline ends. As DNA, the CDR3 is TGTGCCAGCAGCCCCCGGGGGCGTTGGGAGACCCAGTACTTC. Its translation: CASSPRGRWETQYF.

This clonotype has only a few counts. This rearrangement joins TRBV9 to TRBJ1-1, with D tentatively TRBD1 (6 bases). The germline CDR1 and CDR2 sequences are SGDLS and YYNGEE. Trimming left V 1 base short and J 0 bases short, with 13 bases between. The CDR3 contains 16 residues. The chain's CDR3 is CASSVSGGFMNTEAFF. CDR3 bases: TGTGCCAGCAGCGTATCCGGGGGCTTCATGAACACTGAAGCTTTCTTT.

Many counts were recorded for this clonotype. The chain employs TRBV7-3 and TRBJ2-7; D is unresolved. CDR3 length equals 14 residues. V was pared by 2 bases and J by 2 bases, with 10 bases between. CDR1 and CDR2 from the germline V gene are SGHTA and FQGTGA. CDR3 region: CASSLGPLPYEQYF. The CDR3 DNA reads as TGTGCCAGCAGCTTAGGGCCTCTACCCTACGAGCAGTACTTC. The variable domain in full, completed from reference TRBV7-3 and TRBJ2-7, reads GAGVSQTPSNKVTEKGKYVELRCDPISGHTALYWYRQSLGQGPEFLIYFQGTGAADDSGLPNDRFFAVRPEGSVSTLKIQRTERGDSAVYLCASSLGPLPYEQYFGPGTRLTVT.

This clonotype was detected a few times. The rearrangement links TRBV27 to TRBJ1-5; D remains unclear. CDR1 and CDR2 (germline): MNHEY, SMNVEV (reference sequence). This CDR3 region has 14 residues. V was shortened by 7 bases and J by 0 bases, with 10 bases between the two germline ends. In nucleotides, the CDR3 is TGTGCCAGCAAAACGACCAGTAGCAATCAGCCCCAGCATTTT. Its protein is CASKTTSSNQPQHF.

This clonotype is a singleton in its sample. A junction boundary mismatches the germline segment, possibly from a read error. The chain recombines TRBV18 with TRBJ2-2; D possibly uses TRBD1 or TRBD2 (5 bases each). From germline, CDR1 is KGHSH and CDR2 LQKENI. The CDR3 is 15 amino acids. The CDR3 bases are TGTGCCAGCTCACCTATCAGGGCCAACACCGGGGAGCTGGTTTTT. Translated, it gives CASSPIRANTGELVF.

This chain links TRBV6-5 with TRBJ2-1; the D gene is possibly TRBD1 (5 bases). The J call is doubtful: the DNA matches TRBJ2-7 better. CDR3 size: 16 residues. CDR1 is MNHEY and CDR2 is SVGAGI in the germline V gene. CDR3 protein: CASSYSGRGTYNEQYF. CDR3 in DNA: TGTGCCAGCAGTTACTCGGGAAGGGGCACCTACAATGAGCAGTACTTC.